A single sample is the source of the 19 T cell receptor beta chains below, sequenced in a study of blood T cells in healthy people across ages. Through a sample-barcoded 5' primer and a J-beta primer mix, a second PCR was run for roughly 6 to 12 cycles. MiXCR was run by TCRdb on the 5' RACE reads, yielding one entry per CDR3 protein. Here the sample spans approximately 670,000 distinct CDR3 sequences, less than 45% being singletons. Sequenced sample: blood. These TCRs come from an elderly man in good health.

The chain employs TRBV12-3 or TRBV12-4 and TRBJ1-1; TRBD1 aligns across 9 bases. The J segment lost 7 bases and the V segment lost 7 bases, leaving 10 bases of the junction unmatched. The length of the CDR3 is 14 residues. The CDR3 nucleotides read TGTGCCAGCAAATCCGGGACAGGGAATTATGAAGCTTTCTTT. This codes for CASKSGTGNYEAFF.

The genes are TRBV20-1 and TRBJ2-1; perhaps TRBD1 as D (5 bases). Germline V gene sequence: CDR1 DFQATT, CDR2 SNEGSKA (reference sequence). Trimming shortened V by 6 bases and J by 9 bases, and 15 bases separated the two germline ends. This CDR3 is built from 12 residues. CDR3 amino acids: CSARQGFSEQFF. The CDR3 region has the DNA TGCAGTGCCCGGCAGGGATTTAGTGAGCAGTTCTTC.

This chain joins TRBV14 and TRBJ2-3; TRBD1 agrees at 7 bases. Unmatched junction bases numbered 11, after V lost 3 bases and J lost 5 bases. The germline gives CDR1 SGHDN, CDR2 FVKESK. The CDR3 runs 16 residues. The CDR3 DNA reads TGTGCCAGCAGCCAGGACTCGACAGGGTTGAGAGATACGCAGTATTTT. This encodes CASSQDSTGLRDTQYF.

This clonotype was picked up a small number of times. The chain joins TRBV4-3 to TRBJ1-2; no reliable D call. V lost 7 bases to trimming and J lost 5 bases, with 14 bases between them. Per the germline V gene, CDR1 is LGHNA and CDR2 is YSLEER. The CDR3 loop spans 13 amino acids. The CDR3 sequence is CASTPSIAYGYTF. In DNA, the CDR3 is TGCGCCAGCACCCCGTCCATTGCTTATGGCTACACCTTC.

This clonotype was recorded only once. The rearrangement uses TRBV7-9 and TRBJ1-1, with unresolved D. Trimming shortened V by 5 bases and J by 11 bases, and 15 bases separated the two germline ends. The CDR3 runs to 12 residues. Germline CDR1 is SEHNR and CDR2 is FQNEAQ (reference sequence). CDR3 sequence: CASSKDSITAFF. The CDR3 bases are TGTGCCAGCAGCAAGGACTCTATTACGGCTTTCTTT.

V usage is TRBV7-9 and J usage is TRBJ2-1; 12 nucleotides agree with TRBD2. Per germline, CDR1 SEHNR and CDR2 FQNEAQ (reference sequence). The CDR3 loop spans 18 amino acids. Germline trimming cut 5 bases from V and 8 bases from J; bases unmatched to any gene: 16. CDR3 loop: CASSRTSGDLKRIDEQFF. The CDR3 DNA sequence: TGTGCCAGCAGCCGGACTAGCGGGGACTTAAAAAGGATAGATGAGCAGTTCTTC.

The gene calls are TRBV29-1 and TRBJ2-5; the D is unclear. The CDR3 loop spans 13 amino acids. Trimming took 3 bases from V and 1 from J, leaving 9 bases between them. Germline V gene sequence: CDR1 SQVTM, CDR2 ANQGSEA. The chain's CDR3 is CSVDRQAQETQYF. The CDR3 DNA sequence: TGCAGCGTTGATCGGCAGGCCCAAGAGACCCAGTACTTC. Based on the CDR3 plus reference TRBV29-1 and TRBJ2-5, the full variable domain is SAVISQKPSRDICQRGTSLTIQCQVDSQVTMMFWYRQQPGQSLTLIATANQGSEATYESGFVIDKFPISRPNLTFSTLTVSNMSPEDSSIYLCSVDRQAQETQYFGPGTRLLVL.

The chain employs TRBV7-6 and TRBJ2-7; 8 bases map to TRBD2. Per the germline V gene, CDR1 is SGHVS and CDR2 is FNYEAQ. The CDR3 contains 15 residues. The J segment lost 2 bases and the V segment lost 5 bases, leaving 8 bases of the junction unmatched. The CDR3, as DNA: TGTGCCAGCAGCCCCGAACTAGCGGTCGCCTACGAGCAGTACTTC. Translated, it gives CASSPELAVAYEQYF.

The gene calls are TRBV6-2 or TRBV6-3 and TRBJ1-2; weak D call: TRBD1 (5 bases). The CDR3 length is 13 residues. Trimming left V 5 bases short and J 3 bases short, with 10 bases between. Germline lookup yields CDR1 MNHEY and CDR2 SVGEGT. CDR3: CASSDDRYYGYTF. The CDR3 DNA reads as TGTGCCAGCAGTGACGACAGATACTATGGCTACACCTTC.

This chain uses TRBV4-2 with TRBJ2-3, with TRBD2 matching 9 bases. CDR1 and CDR2 from the germline V gene are LGHNA and YNFKEQ. This CDR3 is built from 17 residues. The ends lost 3 bases at V and 2 bases at J; junction bases unmatched: 9. This CDR3 is CASSQEIAGAFTDTQYF. In DNA, the CDR3 is TGTGCCAGCAGCCAGGAGATAGCGGGGGCTTTCACAGATACGCAGTATTTT.

The rearrangement links TRBV20-1 to TRBJ2-1; D tentatively reads TRBD1 or TRBD2 (6 bases each). The CDR3 sequence is 16 residues long. Trimming took off 3 bases at V and 5 bases at J, with 20 bases between the two ends. Germline V gene data show CDR1 as DFQATT and CDR2 as SNEGSKA (reference sequence). The CDR3 DNA reads TGCAGTGCTAGTCGCAATGGAGGGGGGTTAAACAATGAGCAGTTCTTC. Amino acids: CSASRNGGGLNNEQFF.

This clonotype has a count of ten or more. The chain recombines TRBV6-1 with TRBJ1-2; the D is unclear. Trimming took off 3 bases at V and 1 base at J, with 15 bases between the two ends. This CDR3 has 16 amino acids. Germline lookup yields CDR1 MNHNS and CDR2 SASEGT. The CDR3: CASSENHGGNNYGYTF. In DNA, the CDR3 is TGTGCCAGCAGTGAGAACCACGGAGGAAATAACTATGGCTACACCTTC.

The V and J genes are TRBV20-1 and TRBJ2-5; no clear D. Trimming took off 3 bases at V and 4 bases at J, with 18 bases between the two ends. From germline, CDR1 is DFQATT and CDR2 SNEGSKA (reference sequence). The CDR3 loop spans 15 amino acids. CDR3 protein: CSASQGLFSRETQYF. The CDR3 region has the DNA TGCAGTGCTAGTCAAGGCCTTTTCTCCCGAGAGACCCAGTACTTC.

The genes are TRBV7-8 and TRBJ1-2; 9 bases map to TRBD1. The germline gives CDR1 SGHVS, CDR2 FQNEAQ. This CDR3 contains 17 residues. The V gene end was trimmed by 5 bases and the J gene end by 4 bases; junction bases not matched to a gene: 14. The CDR3 DNA sequence: TGTGCCAGCAGCCAATCCCGGGGACAGGGAGAATTCTATGGCTACACCTTC. It codes for CASSQSRGQGEFYGYTF.

The chain is built from TRBV11-1 and TRBJ2-1, with TRBD2 matching over 16 bases. Trimming took 3 bases from V and 6 from J; bases not matched to a gene: 11. Looked up from germline, CDR1 is SGHAT and CDR2 is FQDESV (reference sequence). CDR3 length: 19 residues. Written as DNA, the CDR3 is TGTGCCAGCAGCTTCTCTTTGGGGACTAGCGGGAGGGCGGTCAATGAGCAGTTCTTC. Residues: CASSFSLGTSGRAVNEQFF.

This clonotype has more than one count but fewer than ten. Germline and junction disagree at one end, which may indicate a read error. The gene calls are TRBV5-5 and TRBJ1-2; tentatively, D is TRBD1 (6 bases). CDR1 SGHKS and CDR2 YYEKEE come from the germline V gene (reference sequence). The CDR3 loop spans 14 amino acids. The CDR3: CASSLQGPDYGYTF. The DNA of the CDR3 is TGTGCCAGCAGCTTGCAGGGGCCTGACTATGGTTACACCTTC.

The V and J genes are TRBV9 and TRBJ2-3; TRBD2 agrees at 14 bases. The length of the CDR3 is 16 residues. Germline trimming cut 3 bases from V and 5 bases from J; bases unmatched to any gene: 5. Germline V gene data show CDR1 as SGDLS and CDR2 as YYNGEE. As DNA, the CDR3 is TGTGCCAGCAGCGATGTGACTAGCGGGAGGGTAGATACGCAGTATTTT. Amino acids: CASSDVTSGRVDTQYF.

The rearrangement joins TRBV12-5 to TRBJ2-3; TRBD2 might be the D (6 bases). The CDR3 loop spans 15 amino acids. V shed 5 bases and J shed 2 bases, with 14 bases lying between them. Germline V gene sequence: CDR1 LGHNT, CDR2 FRNRAP. CDR3 nucleotides: TGTGCTAGTGGTCCAACCGGGACTGCCACAGATACGCAGTATTTT. It specifies CASGPTGTATDTQYF.

This clonotype has ten or more counts. The V and J genes are TRBV12-3 or TRBV12-4 and TRBJ1-6; TRBD1 matches at 9 bases. The V segment lost 5 bases and the J segment 9 bases; nucleotides outside the gene matches: 5. The CDR3 is 14 residues long. DNA of the CDR3: TGTGCCAGCAGTACCGGGACAGGGTTTTCACCCCTCCACTTT. Translating it yields CASSTGTGFSPLHF.